Presented here are 30 T cell receptor beta chains from one specimen sequenced in a study of blood T cell repertoires in COVID-19. Using immunoSEQ multiplex PCR, the repertoire was profiled, and TCRdb retains in-frame clones only, with some absent. The sample includes under 250,000 clones, 80% to 95% of them seen just once. Input material: peripheral blood. The receptors stem from a man in his sixties with COVID-19, enrolled during active disease.

The J gene is TRBJ2-7, the V gene TRBV7-2, with TRBD2 matching 13 bases. This CDR3 region has 14 residues. The V and J ends lost 1 base and 6 bases, in that order; junction bases with no gene match: 0. Germline CDR1 SGHTA, CDR2 FQGNSA. CDR3 sequence reads: CASSLGLAGGEQYF. The CDR3 DNA is TGTGCCAGCAGCTTAGGACTAGCGGGAGGCGAGCAGTACTTC.

With respect to this clone: Other DNA sequences in this sample translate to the same CDR3. The chain combines TRBV7-2 with TRBJ1-2; D is perhaps TRBD1 (6 bases). This CDR3 region has 13 residues. V lost 5 bases, J lost 5 bases, and 12 bases lay in between. Germline V gene lookup returns CDR1 SGHTA and CDR2 FQGNSA. The CDR3 nucleotides read TGTGCCAGCAGCCCTGACAGGAATTATGGCTACACCTTC. As protein: CASSPDRNYGYTF.

This chain connects TRBV6-5 to TRBJ1-1; D call uncertain. The CDR3 consists of 14 residues. CDR1 is MNHEY and CDR2 is SVGAGI in the germline V gene. Trimming took 2 bases from V and 3 from J, leaving 10 bases between them. CDR3 sequence reads: CASSYGQEYTEAFF. Written as DNA, the CDR3 is TGTGCCAGCAGTTACGGGCAGGAATACACTGAAGCTTTCTTT.

The V gene is TRBV20-1, the J gene TRBJ1-4; TRBD1 aligns across 9 bases. V shed 3 bases, J shed 7 bases, and the junction held 6 bases outside the gene matches. The germline CDR1 and CDR2 sequences are DFQATT and SNEGSKA (reference sequence). The CDR3 length is 14 residues. The CDR3 spells CSASAGTGFEKLFF. The CDR3, as DNA: TGCAGTGCTAGTGCCGGGACAGGGTTTGAAAAACTGTTTTTT.

The chain couples TRBV28 to TRBJ2-7; D perhaps matches TRBD1 (5 bases). The CDR3 totals 16 residues. Deletions cut 6 bases from V and 0 bases from J, with 18 bases between. Germline V lookup: CDR1 MDHEN, CDR2 SYDVKM. CDR3 in amino acids: CASSTGRGQGSYEQYF. CDR3 nucleotides: TGTGCCAGCAGCACTGGACGTGGGCAGGGCTCCTACGAGCAGTACTTC.

This chain joins TRBV6-1 and TRBJ2-3; D unclear. With 2 bases removed from V and 5 bases from J, the gap between germline ends came to 17 bases. CDR3 size: 16 residues. CDR1 MNHNS and CDR2 SASEGT come from the germline V gene. In DNA, the CDR3 is TGTGCCAGCAGTGAACCTGGTGTACTACCAAGAGATACGCAGTATTTT. Its protein is CASSEPGVLPRDTQYF.

The chain links TRBV3-1 (or the pseudogene TRBV3-2) to TRBJ2-3; the match to TRBD2 covers 7 bases. The CDR3 is 16 residues long. Germline CDR1 and CDR2: LGHDT and YNNKEL (reference sequence). Germline trimming cut 6 bases from V and 5 bases from J; bases unmatched to any gene: 14. Here the CDR3 DNA reads TGTGCCAGCAGTCCCCAGGGTGCGGGAGTGAAAGATACGCAGTATTTT. Amino acids: CASSPQGAGVKDTQYF.

This rearrangement joins TRBV30 to TRBJ2-2, with D perhaps TRBD2 (5 bases). Trimming took off 0 bases at V and 6 bases at J, with 8 bases between the two ends. Germline lookup yields CDR1 GTSNPN and CDR2 SVGIG (reference sequence). This CDR3 spans 13 amino acids. The CDR3 spells CAWSVLGSGELFF. The CDR3 region has the DNA TGTGCCTGGAGTGTACTAGGGTCCGGGGAGCTGTTTTTT.

This chain joins TRBV6-4 and TRBJ2-7; 11 bases align to TRBD1. The ends lost 6 bases at V and 2 bases at J; junction bases unmatched: 6. The CDR3 sequence is 15 residues long. CDR1 and CDR2 from the germline V gene are MRHNA and SNTAGT. CDR3 sequence: CASSQGQGATYEQYF. CDR3 sequence (DNA): TGTGCCAGCAGCCAAGGACAGGGGGCGACCTACGAGCAGTACTTC.

The chain has TRBV3-1 (or the pseudogene TRBV3-2) and TRBJ2-1, with 8 bases lining up with TRBD1. This CDR3 spans 14 amino acids. Losses at the gene ends were 2 bases for V and 8 bases for J; bases not matched to a gene: 5. Germline values: CDR1 LGHDT, CDR2 YNNKEL (reference sequence). The CDR3 region is CASSQLDRGHEQFF. The CDR3 bases are TGTGCCAGCAGCCAACTCGACAGGGGTCATGAGCAGTTCTTC.

The genes are TRBV12-3 or TRBV12-4 and TRBJ1-2; 7 nucleotides align to TRBD1. The junction had 4 bases not matched to a gene; V was cut back by 5 bases and J by 4 bases. The CDR3 totals 13 residues. The CDR3 region has the DNA TGTGCCAGCAGTGTCGGGACAGTCTATGGCTACACCTTC. This codes for CASSVGTVYGYTF.

This clone was recorded once. The chain uses TRBV7-3 and TRBJ2-1, with 8 bases lining up with TRBD2. Per germline, CDR1 SGHTA and CDR2 FQGTGA. J was trimmed by 7 bases and V by 4 bases; bases with no gene match: 12. The CDR3 contains 16 residues. CDR3 nucleotides: TGTGCCAGCAGCTATCTCTCTACGGGGGGGCGGAATGAGCAGTTCTTC. This encodes CASSYLSTGGRNEQFF.

This sequence joins TRBV6-6 and TRBJ1-3; D gene unclear. Germline CDR1 MNHNY, CDR2 SVGAGI (reference sequence). The germline V and J ends were trimmed by 7 bases and 0 bases, with 13 bases remaining between them. The CDR3 extends over 15 amino acids. CDR3 DNA sequence: TGTGCCAGCACCCTAGGTGGGAGCTCTGGAAACACCATATATTTT. It yields the protein CASTLGGSSGNTIYF.

V gene TRBV7-2 combines with J gene TRBJ2-1; D perhaps matches TRBD2 (7 bases). From germline, CDR1 is SGHTA and CDR2 FQGNSA. The CDR3 is made up of 19 amino acids. Trimming pared 5 bases from V and 2 bases from J, leaving 25 bases between. This CDR3 is CASSPLGGGRGDTYNEQFF. The DNA of the CDR3 is TGTGCCAGCAGCCCGCTAGGGGGGGGTCGTGGAGATACCTACAATGAGCAGTTCTTC. Together with reference TRBV7-2 and TRBJ2-1, the CDR3 gives the full variable domain: GAGVSQSPSNKVTEKGKDVELRCDPISGHTALYWYRQSLGQGLEFLIYFQGNSAPDKSGLPSDRFSAERTGGSVSTLTIQRTQQEDSAVYLCASSPLGGGRGDTYNEQFFGPGTRLTVL.

This chain joins TRBV18 and TRBJ1-2; TRBD1 aligns across 7 bases. This CDR3 is 15 amino acids long. CDR1 is KGHSH and CDR2 is LQKENI in the germline V gene. Trimming at V came to 3 bases and at J to 3 bases, leaving 7 bases not matched to a gene. CDR3 bases: TGTGCCAGCTCACCCAATACAGGGGAGCACTATGGCTACACCTTC. Amino acids: CASSPNTGEHYGYTF.

The chain links TRBV5-4 to TRBJ1-2; 9 nucleotides align to TRBD1. V was clipped by 4 bases and J by 3 bases; unmatched bases: 4. The CDR3 length is 14 residues. Germline V gene data show CDR1 as SGHNT and CDR2 as YYREEE (reference sequence). CDR3 amino acids: CASSPGQGDYGYTF. DNA of the CDR3: TGTGCCAGCAGCCCGGGACAGGGTGACTATGGCTACACCTTC.

The rearrangement joins TRBV5-5 to TRBJ2-7; 7 nucleotides match TRBD1. This CDR3 is built from 16 residues. CDR1 and CDR2 from the germline V gene are SGHKS and YYEKEE (reference sequence). With V trimmed by 0 bases and J by 4 bases, 10 bases remained unmatched. CDR3 sequence reads: CASSLVGGTDLYEQYF. CDR3 nucleotide sequence: TGTGCCAGCAGCTTGGTGGGTGGGACAGACCTTTACGAGCAGTACTTC.

The CDR3 sequence is CASSYVGGNFEQYF. The CDR3, as DNA: TGTGCCAGCAGTTACGTCGGAGGAAACTTCGAGCAGTACTTC. This chain uses TRBV6-2 or TRBV6-3 with TRBJ2-7, with D perhaps matching TRBD2 (5 bases). The CDR3 length is 14 residues. Germline V gives CDR1 MNHEY, CDR2 SVGEGT. V lost 2 bases and J lost 6, with 14 bases in between.

V is TRBV5-1 and J is TRBJ2-3; D uncertain. Per germline, CDR1 SGHRS and CDR2 YFSETQ. CDR3 length equals 14 residues. The V gene lost 6 bases and the J gene lost 0 bases, with 11 bases spanning the gap. CDR3 sequence (DNA): TGCGCCAGCATCCGAGACACGAGCACAGATACGCAGTATTTT. Amino acid sequence: CASIRDTSTDTQYF.

This clone appeared a single time. J is TRBJ1-4 and V is TRBV10-3, with 9 bases matching TRBD1. Germline CDR1 ENHRY, CDR2 SYGVKD. Trimming cost V 6 bases and J 6 bases; bases outside gene matches: 5. CDR3 size: 14 residues. The chain's CDR3 is CAIRKDRGDEKLFF. The CDR3 nucleotides read TGTGCCATCAGAAAAGACAGGGGGGATGAAAAACTGTTTTTT.

The chain uses TRBV6-6 and TRBJ1-2; 7 bases are a match to TRBD1. Germline values: CDR1 MNHNY, CDR2 SVGAGI (reference sequence). V trimming: 10 bases; J trimming: 4 bases; junction bases outside the gene matches: 12. The CDR3 covers 14 residues. In DNA, the CDR3 is TGTGCCACAGTTGACAGGGATCGCCCCTATGGCTACACCTTC. Its translation is CATVDRDRPYGYTF.

This sequence joins TRBV6-6 and TRBJ1-3, with D maybe TRBD1 (5 bases). This CDR3 comprises 15 residues. V was trimmed by 7 bases and J by 0 bases, leaving 13 bases between them. Germline loops: CDR1 MNHNY, CDR2 SVGAGI (reference sequence). The DNA of the CDR3 is TGTGCCAGCACTCTGGGGACTACCTCTGGAAACACCATATATTTT. Translation gives CASTLGTTSGNTIYF.

The chain joins TRBV28 to TRBJ2-7, with 9 bases aligning to TRBD1. V shed 6 bases, J shed 3 bases, and the junction held 6 bases outside the gene matches. The CDR3 is 14 residues long. Germline assignment: CDR1 MDHEN and CDR2 SYDVKM. CDR3 residues: CASRGTGKGYEQYF. Here the CDR3 DNA reads TGTGCCAGCAGAGGGACAGGGAAGGGCTACGAGCAGTACTTC.

This chain connects TRBV12-3 or TRBV12-4 to TRBJ2-2; D is uncertain. V was clipped by 7 bases and J by 4 bases, with 7 bases between them. The CDR3 loop spans 12 amino acids. The CDR3 DNA sequence: TGTGCCAGCACCTCTCCCACCGGGGAGCTGTTTTTT. As protein: CASTSPTGELFF.

The rearrangement joins TRBV28 to TRBJ2-1; D is unresolved. The germline V gene encodes CDR1 MDHEN and CDR2 SYDVKM. The CDR3 length is 12 residues. V was clipped by 7 bases and J by 9 bases, with 13 bases between them. The CDR3 loop reads CASKSREIEQFF. DNA of the CDR3: TGTGCCAGCAAATCACGAGAAATTGAGCAGTTCTTC. The full variable domain, with the rest looked up from reference TRBV28 and TRBJ2-1, is DVKVTQSSRYLVKRTGEKVFLECVQDMDHENMFWYRQDPGLGLRLIYFSYDVKMKEKGDIPEGYSVSREKKERFSLILESASTNQTSMYLCASKSREIEQFFGPGTRLTVL.

The gene calls are TRBV6-2 or TRBV6-3 and TRBJ2-1, with D maybe TRBD1 (5 bases). The CDR3 spans 17 residues. The V and J ends lost 5 bases and 7 bases respectively, with 24 bases between them. Germline V gives CDR1 MNHEY, CDR2 SVGEGT. The CDR3 nucleotides read TGTGCCAGCAGTCAACCCCCTGACTTAGCAGGGCGAAATGAGCAGTTCTTC. Protein sequence: CASSQPPDLAGRNEQFF.

The chain combines TRBV5-1 with TRBJ2-1, with 10 bases lining up with TRBD2. With 4 bases clipped from V and 3 bases from J, the junction kept 4 bases outside the gene matches. Germline lookup yields CDR1 SGHRS and CDR2 YFSETQ. This CDR3 is built from 15 residues. CDR3 nucleotides: TGCGCCAGCAGCCGATCTAGCGGGGGCTACAATGAGCAGTTCTTC. This translates into CASSRSSGGYNEQFF.

The chain has TRBV25-1 and TRBJ2-3; no reliable D call. The V gene lost 11 bases and the J gene lost 2 bases, with 11 bases spanning the gap. The CDR3 loop spans 12 amino acids. CDR1 and CDR2 from the germline V gene are MGHDK and SYGVNS. CDR3: CASRSNTDTQYF. The CDR3 DNA follows: TGTGCCTCCCGTAGCAACACAGATACGCAGTATTTT.

V and J are TRBV7-2 and TRBJ1-2, with 9 bases identical to TRBD1. V gave up 1 base and J gave up 0 bases; unmatched junction bases: 0. This CDR3 has 15 residues. In germline, CDR1 is SGHTA, CDR2 FQGNSA. CDR3 DNA: TGTGCCAGCAGCTTAGGGGACAGGGCTAACTATGGCTACACCTTC. The encoded protein is CASSLGDRANYGYTF.

The genes are TRBV19 and TRBJ1-2; the D gene is possibly TRBD1 (6 bases). Trimming stripped 7 bases from V and 7 bases from J, with 19 bases between. The V gene's germline CDR1 is LNHDA and CDR2 SQIVND (reference sequence). The CDR3 sequence is 14 residues long. This chain's CDR3 is CASTRRGGAGGYTF. The CDR3 DNA sequence: TGTGCCAGTACCCGCCGAGGGGGGGCTGGTGGCTACACCTTC.